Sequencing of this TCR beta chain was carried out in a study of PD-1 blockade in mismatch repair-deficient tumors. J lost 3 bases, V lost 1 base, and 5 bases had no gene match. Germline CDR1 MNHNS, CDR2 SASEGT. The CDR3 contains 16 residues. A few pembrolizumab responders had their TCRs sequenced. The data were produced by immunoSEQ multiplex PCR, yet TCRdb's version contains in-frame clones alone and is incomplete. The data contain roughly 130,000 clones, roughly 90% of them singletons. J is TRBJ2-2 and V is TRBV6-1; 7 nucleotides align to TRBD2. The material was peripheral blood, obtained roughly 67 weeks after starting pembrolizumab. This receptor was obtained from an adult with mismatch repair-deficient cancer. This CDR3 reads CASSEGGGVHTGELFF. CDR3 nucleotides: TGTGCCAGCAGTGAAGGGGGAGGGGTCCACACCGGGGAGCTGTTTTTT.